This T cell receptor beta chain was found in a study of shared clonotypes between healthy human individuals. Overall study findings and caveats: Naive subsets tended to show greater estimated richness than memory subsets.

V was clipped by 4 bases and J by 7 bases, with 8 bases between them. CDR3 size: 11 residues. Germline V gene data show CDR1 as SQVTM and CDR2 as ANQGSEA. Of note for this clone: The antigen remains unidentified.

The repertoire was sequenced with immunoSEQ multiplex PCR; TCRdb's copy has only in-frame clones and lacks some. The data hold some 1,100,000 clones, with about four fifths observed a single time. The sequenced sample was memory CD4+ T cells from PBMCs. Subset meaning: CD45RA-negative fraction. The V call is TRBV29-1, the J call TRBJ1-3; D gene ambiguous. The source is a man younger than 30 in good health. Some clones in this sample may be carry-over from other donors' samples. The CDR3 nucleotides read TGCAGCGTTGCCCTTGGGAACACCATATATTTT. This translates into CSVALGNTIYF.